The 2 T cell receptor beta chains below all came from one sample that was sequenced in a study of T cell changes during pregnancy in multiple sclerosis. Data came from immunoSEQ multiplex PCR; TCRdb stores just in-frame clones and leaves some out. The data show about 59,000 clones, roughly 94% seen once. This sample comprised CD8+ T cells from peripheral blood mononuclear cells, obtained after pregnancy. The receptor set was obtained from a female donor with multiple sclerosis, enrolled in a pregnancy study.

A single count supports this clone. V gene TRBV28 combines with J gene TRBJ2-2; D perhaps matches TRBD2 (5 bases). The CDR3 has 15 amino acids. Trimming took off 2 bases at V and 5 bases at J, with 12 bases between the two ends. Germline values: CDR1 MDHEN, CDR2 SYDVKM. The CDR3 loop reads CASSLPGLQTGELFF. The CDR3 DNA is TGTGCCAGCAGTTTACCAGGACTTCAAACCGGGGAGCTGTTTTTT.

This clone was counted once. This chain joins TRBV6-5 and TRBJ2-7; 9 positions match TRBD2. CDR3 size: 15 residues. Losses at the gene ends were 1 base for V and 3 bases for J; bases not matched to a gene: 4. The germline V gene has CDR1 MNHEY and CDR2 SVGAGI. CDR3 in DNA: TGTGCCAGCAGTTACTATGTTAGCGGGAGCTACGAGCAGTACTTC. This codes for CASSYYVSGSYEQYF.